The T cell receptor (beta chain) under discussion was sequenced for a study of blood T cell repertoires in COVID-19 (TCRdb year 2020). About the investigation overall: Samples covering the acute and convalescent phases of COVID-19 were provided by collaborators in the United States, Italy and Spain. HLA class I and class II types, where available, came from metadata supplied by the sample provider rather than from assay-based typing. The sample metadata nearly always contained a de-identified subject ID, COVID-19 status, age in years and sex. A freely available public database, intended as a resource for researchers studying the immune response to SARS-CoV-2, is where the repertoires were released. The samples were drawn from two sources: the first 160 participants of the ongoing ImmuneRACE study, and approximately 1,300 subjects contributed by 6 global collaborators. The dataset comprised deeply sampled blood TCRbeta repertoires from subjects exposed to, actively infected with, or recovered from COVID-19. The prospective study material was composed of cDNA or gDNA derived from T cells, B-cell-depleted T cells, or PBMCs. Results the study describes overall, beyond this receptor: Clinical and demographic metadata were provided uncurated, with the amount varying by source and participant.

Participants in the prospective study were aged about 18 to 89 years, lived in 20 to 25 United States geographic areas, and enrolled through a virtual design. In the prospective study, participants were assigned to cohorts based on the clinical history participants reported in a screening survey and a study questionnaire. Recovered participants in ImmuneRACE Cohort 3 were defined by two consecutive negative NP/OP PCR tests, clearance by a healthcare professional, or resolution of symptoms. In the prospective study, whole blood, serum and a nasopharyngeal or oropharyngeal swab were collected from each participant by mobile phlebotomists. Prospective study participants could optionally give additional blood draws and questionnaires over a roughly two-month period. Prospective study blood samples were shipped either frozen or at room temperature before DNA extraction. TCRbeta CDR3 regions were amplified from genomic DNA by means of the immunoSEQ Assay, a bias-controlled multiplex PCR. Under the source paper's analysis protocol: Within the assay, amplification of reference gene primers was used to estimate how many nucleated cells each sample contained. Sequence reads were collapsed and filtered to measure the absolute abundance of every unique TCRbeta CDR3 rearrangement. For each sample, productive Simpson clonality was calculated as the square root of Simpson's diversity index across productive rearrangements. TCRdb took this table from immuneACCESS and kept in-frame rearrangements with V and J called. Such tables lack part of the clones; where checked against another copy, unresolved V genes explain under half of the gap, and the rest is unexplained. The D gene and trimming were derived from the DNA, and the V and J assignments and clone size from that table. This sample lists more than 300,000 clones; 70% to 90% were detected once. Around 6% of the sample is taken by the ten largest.

Details on this clone: Its antigen has not been determined. No much larger clonotype is one base removed from it; base qualities were not supplied.

The sample consisted of PBMCs or T cells enriched from blood (not recorded which). This clonotype originated in a woman aged 25 to 39 who had recovered from COVID-19.

Read as DNA, the sequence is TGTGCCAGCAGCTTACAATCCGGGACAGGGTCCTCTGGAAACACCATATATTTT. Translated, it reads CASSLQSGTGSSGNTIYF. Recombination connected TRBV11-2 to TRBJ1-3, and 9 junction bases match TRBD1. Trimming leaves V shorter by 2 bases and J shorter by 0 bases, with the junction holding 8 bases beyond the gene matches. The CDR3 numbers 18 residues from cysteine through phenylalanine. Only the CDR3 region is kept as DNA, spanning 54 bases read in frame from base 1. In the germline V gene, CDR1 corresponds to SGHAT and CDR2 to FQNNGV.